The next 5 T cell receptor beta chains were all read from a single sample in a study of cytomegalovirus exposure and HLA in healthy donors. With 60 Vbeta and 13 Jbeta primers, the PCR was carried out. Clones were sequenced by immunoSEQ multiplex PCR, and TCRdb holds only the in-frame ones, with some missing. Of around 190,000 clones in the sample, approximately 78% were seen once. Sequenced material: PBMCs. The receptors derive from a young woman in good health and CMV-seropositive.

The chain has TRBV30 and TRBJ1-2, with D possibly being TRBD1 (5 bases). This CDR3 spans 13 amino acids. Germline V gene lookup returns CDR1 GTSNPN and CDR2 SVGIG (reference sequence). V was cut by 0 bases and J by 13 bases, with 18 bases left in between. The DNA of the CDR3 is TGTGCCTGGAGTGTAGCGGGGCAAGGGGAGGCCACCTTC. Its translation is CAWSVAGQGEATF.

V and J are TRBV30 and TRBJ1-1; D remains unclear. The V and J ends lost 3 bases and 8 bases respectively, with 7 bases between them. The germline gives CDR1 GTSNPN, CDR2 SVGIG (reference sequence). The CDR3 spans 10 residues. The CDR3 region has the DNA TGTGCCTGGAGGGGAGGGGAAGCTTTCTTT. The encoded protein is CAWRGGEAFF. Full variable domain (rest looked up from reference TRBV30 and TRBJ1-1): SQTIHQWPATLVQPVGSPLSLECTVEGTSNPNLYWYRQAAGRGLQLLFYSVGIGQISSEVPQNLSASRPQDRQFILSSKKLLLSDSGFYLCAWRGGEAFFGQGTRLTVV.

This clone has just a few counts. The chain carries TRBV18 and TRBJ2-5; 8 positions match TRBD1. With 0 bases clipped from V and 5 bases from J, the junction kept 11 bases outside the gene matches. The germline V gene has CDR1 KGHSH and CDR2 LQKENI. CDR3 length equals 17 residues. The CDR3 DNA follows: TGTGCCAGCTCACCACCTTCAGGGGGCGCAAAGATGGAGACCCAGTACTTC. It is translated as CASSPPSGGAKMETQYF. The full variable domain, rest sourced from reference TRBV18 and TRBJ2-5, is NAGVMQNPRHLVRRRGQEARLRCSPMKGHSHVYWYRQLPEEGLKFMVYLQKENIIDESGMPKERFSAEFPKEGPSILRIQQVVRGDSAAYFCASSPPSGGAKMETQYFGPGTRLLVL.

The chain couples TRBV13 to TRBJ2-7; 9 bases match TRBD1. With V trimmed by 3 bases and J by 1 base, 4 bases remained unmatched. The CDR3 runs to 15 residues. Germline assignment: CDR1 PRHDT and CDR2 FYEKMQ (reference sequence). CDR3 coding DNA: TGTGCCAGCAGCTTTTCGGGACAGGGATCCTACGAGCAGTACTTC. Amino acid sequence: CASSFSGQGSYEQYF.

The chain joins TRBV28 to TRBJ2-1, with 8 bases aligning to TRBD1. Germline CDR1 MDHEN, CDR2 SYDVKM. Trimming took 8 bases from V and 8 from J; bases not matched to a gene: 17. This CDR3 has 16 amino acids. CDR3 protein: CASEGGARTGNDEQFF. The DNA for the CDR3 is TGTGCCAGCGAGGGGGGAGCCCGGACAGGGAACGATGAGCAGTTCTTC.